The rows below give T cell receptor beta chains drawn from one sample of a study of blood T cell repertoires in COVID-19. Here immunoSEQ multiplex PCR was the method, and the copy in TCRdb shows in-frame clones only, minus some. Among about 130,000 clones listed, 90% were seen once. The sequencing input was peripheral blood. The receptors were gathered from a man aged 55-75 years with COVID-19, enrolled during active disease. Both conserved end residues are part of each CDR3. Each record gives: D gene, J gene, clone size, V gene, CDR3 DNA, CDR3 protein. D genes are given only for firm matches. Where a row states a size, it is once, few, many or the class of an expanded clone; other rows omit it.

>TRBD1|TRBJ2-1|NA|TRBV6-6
TGTGCCAGCAGTTACTCGGACAGGTCCTACAATGAGCAGTTCTTC
CASSYSDRSYNEQFF
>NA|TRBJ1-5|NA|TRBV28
TGTGGAATCCGAGGAGGCAATCAGCCCCAGCATTTT
CGIRGGNQPQHF
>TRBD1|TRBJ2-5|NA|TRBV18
TGTGCCAGCTCACCTAACAGGGGGGCAAGGTGGCAAGAGACCCAGTACTTC
CASSPNRGARWQETQYF
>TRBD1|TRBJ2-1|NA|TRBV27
TGTGCCAGCAGCATTTACCTCCGGACAGGGTCCTACAATGAGCAGTTCTTC
CASSIYLRTGSYNEQFF
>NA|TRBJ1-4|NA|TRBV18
TGTGCCAGCTCACCCAGTGCAACTAATGAAAAACTGTTTTTT
CASSPSATNEKLFF
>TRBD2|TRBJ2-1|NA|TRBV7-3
TGTGCCAGCAGCCGGACTAGCGAGTCCTACAATGAGCAGTTCTTC
CASSRTSESYNEQFF
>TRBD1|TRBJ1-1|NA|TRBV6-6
TGTGCCAGCAGTCCGAACAGGGGGATTGACACTGAAGCTTTCTTT
CASSPNRGIDTEAFF
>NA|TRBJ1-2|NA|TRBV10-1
TGCGCCAGCAGTGAAGCGGGGGATCATGGCTACACCTTC
CASSEAGDHGYTF
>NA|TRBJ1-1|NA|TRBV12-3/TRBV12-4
TGTGCCAGCAGCACAATTACGAACACTGAAGCTTTCTTT
CASSTITNTEAFF
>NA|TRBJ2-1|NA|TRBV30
TGTGCCTGGAGTGTAGACTGGAACAATGAGCAGTTCTTC
CAWSVDWNNEQFF
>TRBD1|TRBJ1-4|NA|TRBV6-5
TGTGCCACCGGGGACAGGGTGGATGAAAAACTGTTTTTT
CATGDRVDEKLFF
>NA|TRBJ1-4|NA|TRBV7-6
TGTGCCAGCAGCTTGTCACCAGCAACTAATGAAAAACTGTTTTTT
CASSLSPATNEKLFF
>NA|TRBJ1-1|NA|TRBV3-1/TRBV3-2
TGTGCCAGCAGCCAAAGGGGCCCGAACACTGAAGCTTTCTTT
CASSQRGPNTEAFF
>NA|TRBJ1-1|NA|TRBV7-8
TGTGCCAGCAGCTTAGTGTATGAGCTGAACACTGAAGCTTTCTTT
CASSLVYELNTEAFF
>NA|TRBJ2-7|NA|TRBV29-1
TGCAGCGTTGGGGAGCGGTCCTACGAGCAGTACTTC
CSVGERSYEQYF
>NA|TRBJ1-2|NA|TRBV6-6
TGTGCCAGCAGGCGGACAGATAACTATGGCTACACCTTC
CASRRTDNYGYTF
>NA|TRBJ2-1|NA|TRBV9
TGTGCCAGCAGCGTAGGCAGGGCGAAAGTGAATGAGCAGTTCTTC
CASSVGRAKVNEQFF
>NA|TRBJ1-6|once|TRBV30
TGTGCCTGGAGTGCAGAAATGACAGGAAGAGAGTCACCCCTCCACTTT
CAWSAEMTGRESPLHF
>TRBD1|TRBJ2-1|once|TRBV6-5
TGTGCCAGCAGTTACTCGGGACAGACAATGATCTTC
CASSYSGQTMIF
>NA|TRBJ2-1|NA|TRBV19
TGTGCCAGTAGTATAAATTTGCGAGGGCAGTCCAATGAGCAGTTCTTC
CASSINLRGQSNEQFF
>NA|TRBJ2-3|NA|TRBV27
TGTGCCAGCAGTTTTCAAAGCCAGGGTGGTGATACGCAGTATTTT
CASSFQSQGGDTQYF
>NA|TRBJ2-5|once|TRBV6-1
TGTGCCAGCAGTGAAATAGCGCAAGAGACCCAGTACTTC
CASSEIAQETQYF
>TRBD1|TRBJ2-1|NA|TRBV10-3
TGTGCCATCAAAGGGACAGGGTTTAATGAGCAGTTCTTC
CAIKGTGFNEQFF
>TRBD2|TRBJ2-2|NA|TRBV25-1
TGTGCCAGCAGTGGGGCTAGCGGGAAGCAAGGGAACACCGGGGAGCTGTTTTTT
CASSGASGKQGNTGELFF
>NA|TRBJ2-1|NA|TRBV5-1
TGCGCCAGCAGCTTGGAAGCGGGCTCCTACAATGAGCAGTTCTTC
CASSLEAGSYNEQFF
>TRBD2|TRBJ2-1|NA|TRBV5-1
TGCGCCAGCAGCTTGGCCACAGCGGGGTCGGGGTGGCAGTTCTTC
CASSLATAGSGWQFF
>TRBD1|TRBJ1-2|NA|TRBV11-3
TGTGCCAGCAGCTTGTCCCGGGACAGGGCGTATGGCTACACCTTC
CASSLSRDRAYGYTF
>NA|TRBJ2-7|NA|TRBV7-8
TGTGCCAGCAGCCTCCTCCGAGACGAGCAGTACTTC
CASSLLRDEQYF
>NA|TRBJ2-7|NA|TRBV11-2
TGTGCCAGCAGCTTAGATAACAGGCTGGGGGAGCAGTACTTC
CASSLDNRLGEQYF
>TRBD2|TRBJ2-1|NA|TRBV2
TGTGCCAGCAGTGTAATACTAGCGGATTACAATGAGCAGTTCTTC
CASSVILADYNEQFF
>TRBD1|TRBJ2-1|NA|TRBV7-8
TGTGCCAGCAGTCTTACAGGGGGCCCTTACAATGAGCAGTTCTTC
CASSLTGGPYNEQFF
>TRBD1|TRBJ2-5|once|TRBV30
TGTGCCTGGTCCCCTCCAGGGGGACACCAAGAGACCCAGTACTTC
CAWSPPGGHQETQYF
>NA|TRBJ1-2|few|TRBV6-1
TGTGCCAGCAGTGAAAGGGTGGACAGTCTCCTGGATGGCTACACCTTC
CASSERVDSLLDGYTF
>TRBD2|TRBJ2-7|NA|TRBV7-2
TGTGCCAGCAGCTTAGCGCGGTGGACTAGCGGGAGGGATGAGCAGTACTTC
CASSLARWTSGRDEQYF
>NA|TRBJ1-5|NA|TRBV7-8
TGTGCCAGCAGCCTCCAGGATAGCAATCAGCCCCAGCATTTT
CASSLQDSNQPQHF